This T cell receptor beta chain was captured by sequencing in a study of cytomegalovirus exposure and HLA in healthy donors. This clone was observed once. What it binds is unknown. This PCR relied on a set of 60 Vbeta primers and 13 Jbeta primers. Profiled with immunoSEQ multiplex PCR; TCRdb holds only in-frame clones, not every one. The repertoire includes 75,000 to 90,000 clones, less than 85% of them detected once, and about 7.2% sits in the top ten. Study-wide points: The study labeled 164 TCR beta chains cytomegalovirus-associated.

V lost 5 bases and J lost 11; bases outside the gene matches: 8. Germline V CDR1 and CDR2: SGHTA, FQGTGA. The CDR3 has 14 amino acids. Though probably carrying unrecorded immune exposures, donors were nominally healthy at sampling. V gene TRBV7-3 combines with J gene TRBJ1-6, with 8 bases identical to TRBD1. The sequence derives from a man aged 40-50 years in good health and CMV-seropositive. The material sequenced was PBMCs. CDR3 sequence: CASSPDRGQAPLHF. The DNA for the CDR3 is TGTGCCAGCAGCCCCGACAGGGGACAGGCACCCCTCCACTTT. Based on the CDR3 plus reference TRBV7-3 and TRBJ1-6, the full variable domain is GAGVSQTPSNKVTEKGKYVELRCDPISGHTALYWYRQSLGQGPEFLIYFQGTGAADDSGLPNDRFFAVRPEGSVSTLKIQRTERGDSAVYLCASSPDRGQAPLHFGNGTRLTVT.